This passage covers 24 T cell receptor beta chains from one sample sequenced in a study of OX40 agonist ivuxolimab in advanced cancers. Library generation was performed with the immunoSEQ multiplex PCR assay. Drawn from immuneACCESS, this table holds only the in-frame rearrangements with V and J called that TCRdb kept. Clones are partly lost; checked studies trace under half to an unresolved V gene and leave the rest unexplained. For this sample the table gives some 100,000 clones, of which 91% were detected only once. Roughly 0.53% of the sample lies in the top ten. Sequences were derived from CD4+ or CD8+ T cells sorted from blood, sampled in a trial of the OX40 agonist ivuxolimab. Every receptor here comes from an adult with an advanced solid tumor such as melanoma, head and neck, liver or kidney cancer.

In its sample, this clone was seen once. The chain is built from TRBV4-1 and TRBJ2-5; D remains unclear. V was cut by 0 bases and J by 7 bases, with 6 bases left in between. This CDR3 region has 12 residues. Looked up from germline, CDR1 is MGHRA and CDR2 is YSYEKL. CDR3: CASSQDWRTQYF. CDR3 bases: TGCGCCAGCAGCCAAGACTGGAGGACCCAGTACTTC.

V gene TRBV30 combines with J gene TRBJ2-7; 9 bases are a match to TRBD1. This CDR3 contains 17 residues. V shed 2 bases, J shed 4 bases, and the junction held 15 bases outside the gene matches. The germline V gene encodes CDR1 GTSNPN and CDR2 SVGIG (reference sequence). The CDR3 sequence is CAWSSSVGQGKAYEQYF. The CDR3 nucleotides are TGTGCCTGGAGTTCTTCCGTGGGACAGGGAAAGGCTTACGAGCAGTACTTC.

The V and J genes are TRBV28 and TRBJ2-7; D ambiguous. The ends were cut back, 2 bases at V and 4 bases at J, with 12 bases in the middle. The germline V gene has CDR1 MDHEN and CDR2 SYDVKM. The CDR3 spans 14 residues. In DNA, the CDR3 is TGTGCCAGCAGTTTAGTTGGATCCGTTTACGAGCAGTACTTC. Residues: CASSLVGSVYEQYF.

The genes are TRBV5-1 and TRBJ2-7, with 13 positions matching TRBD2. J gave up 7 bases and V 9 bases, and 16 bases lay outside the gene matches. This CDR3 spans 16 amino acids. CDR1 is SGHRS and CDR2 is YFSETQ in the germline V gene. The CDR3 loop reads CATHPGGLAGVEEQYF. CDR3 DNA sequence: TGCGCCACCCACCCGGGCGGACTAGCGGGAGTCGAAGAGCAGTACTTC.

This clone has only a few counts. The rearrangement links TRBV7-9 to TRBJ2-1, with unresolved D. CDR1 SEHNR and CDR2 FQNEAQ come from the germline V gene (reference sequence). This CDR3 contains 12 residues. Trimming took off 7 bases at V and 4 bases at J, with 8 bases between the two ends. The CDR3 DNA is TGTGCCAGCATGGACGTTTACAATGAGCAGTTCTTC. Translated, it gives CASMDVYNEQFF.

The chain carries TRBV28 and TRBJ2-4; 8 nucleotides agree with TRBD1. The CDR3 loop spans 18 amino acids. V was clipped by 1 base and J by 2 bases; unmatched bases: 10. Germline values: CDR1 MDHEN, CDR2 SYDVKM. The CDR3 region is CASSLLSNRQGTKNIQYF. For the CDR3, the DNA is TGTGCCAGCAGTTTATTGTCCAACCGACAGGGGACCAAAAACATTCAGTACTTC.

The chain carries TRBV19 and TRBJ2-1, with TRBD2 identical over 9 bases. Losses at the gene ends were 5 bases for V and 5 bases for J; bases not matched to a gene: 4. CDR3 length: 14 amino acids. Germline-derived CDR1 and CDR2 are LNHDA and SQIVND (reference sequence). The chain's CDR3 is CASSWREGHNEQFF. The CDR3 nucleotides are TGTGCCAGTAGTTGGCGGGAGGGCCACAATGAGCAGTTCTTC.

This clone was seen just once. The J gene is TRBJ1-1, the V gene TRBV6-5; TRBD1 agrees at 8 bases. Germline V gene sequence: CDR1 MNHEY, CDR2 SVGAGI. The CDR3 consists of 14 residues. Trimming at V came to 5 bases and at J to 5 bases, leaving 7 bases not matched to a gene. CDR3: CASSTRTGRTEAFF. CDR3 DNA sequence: TGTGCCAGCAGTACCCGGACAGGGCGAACTGAAGCTTTCTTT.

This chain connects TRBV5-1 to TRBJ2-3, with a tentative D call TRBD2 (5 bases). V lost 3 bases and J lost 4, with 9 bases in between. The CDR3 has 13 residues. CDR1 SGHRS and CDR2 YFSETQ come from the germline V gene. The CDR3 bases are TGCGCCAGCAGCTCACTAGAGGCAGATACGCAGTATTTT. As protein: CASSSLEADTQYF.

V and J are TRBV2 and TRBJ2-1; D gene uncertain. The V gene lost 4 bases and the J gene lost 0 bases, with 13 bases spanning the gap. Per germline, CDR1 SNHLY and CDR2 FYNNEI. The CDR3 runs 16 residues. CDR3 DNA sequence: TGTGCCAGCAGTGTGCCAGCGCTTAGCTCCTACAATGAGCAGTTCTTC. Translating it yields CASSVPALSSYNEQFF.

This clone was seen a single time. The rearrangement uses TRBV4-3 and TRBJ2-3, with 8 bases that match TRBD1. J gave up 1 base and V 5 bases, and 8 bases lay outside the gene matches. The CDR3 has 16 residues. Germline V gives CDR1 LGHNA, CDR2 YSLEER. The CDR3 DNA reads TGCGCCAGCAGCATACACCCGGGACAGGGCACAGATACGCAGTATTTT. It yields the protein CASSIHPGQGTDTQYF.

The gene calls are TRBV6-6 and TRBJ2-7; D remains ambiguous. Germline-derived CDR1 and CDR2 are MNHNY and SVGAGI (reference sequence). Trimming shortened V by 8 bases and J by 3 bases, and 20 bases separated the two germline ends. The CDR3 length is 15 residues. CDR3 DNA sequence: TGTGCCAGCTGTCAAGGGCTTCGTGGTAGCTACGAGCAGTACTTC. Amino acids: CASCQGLRGSYEQYF.

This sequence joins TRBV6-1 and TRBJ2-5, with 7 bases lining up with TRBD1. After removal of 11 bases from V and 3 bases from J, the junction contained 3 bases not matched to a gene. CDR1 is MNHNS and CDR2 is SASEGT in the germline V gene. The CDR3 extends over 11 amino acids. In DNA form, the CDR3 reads TGTGCCTGGACAGGAGAAGAGACCCAGTACTTC. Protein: CAWTGEETQYF.

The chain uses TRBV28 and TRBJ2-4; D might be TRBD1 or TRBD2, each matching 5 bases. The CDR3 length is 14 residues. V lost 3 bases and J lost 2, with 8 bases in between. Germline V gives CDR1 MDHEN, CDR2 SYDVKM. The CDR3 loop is CASSFGGSKNIQYF. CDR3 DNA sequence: TGTGCCAGCAGTTTTGGGGGATCCAAAAACATTCAGTACTTC.

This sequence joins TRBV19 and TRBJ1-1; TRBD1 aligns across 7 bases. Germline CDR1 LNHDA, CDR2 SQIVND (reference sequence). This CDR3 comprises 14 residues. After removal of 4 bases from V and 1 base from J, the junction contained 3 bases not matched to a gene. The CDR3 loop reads CASSKRTGNTEAFF. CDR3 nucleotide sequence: TGTGCCAGTAGTAAGAGGACAGGGAACACTGAAGCTTTCTTT.

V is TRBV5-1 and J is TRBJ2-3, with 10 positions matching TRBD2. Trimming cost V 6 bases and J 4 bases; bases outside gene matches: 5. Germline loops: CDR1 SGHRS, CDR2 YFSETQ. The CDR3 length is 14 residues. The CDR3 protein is CASTLLAGSDTQYF. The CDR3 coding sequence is TGCGCCAGCACTTTACTAGCGGGGTCAGATACGCAGTATTTT. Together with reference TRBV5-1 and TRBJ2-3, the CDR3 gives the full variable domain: KAGVTQTPRYLIKTRGQQVTLSCSPISGHRSVSWYQQTPGQGLQFLFEYFSETQRNKGNFPGRFSGRQFSNSRSEMNVSTLELGDSALYLCASTLLAGSDTQYFGPGTRLTVL.

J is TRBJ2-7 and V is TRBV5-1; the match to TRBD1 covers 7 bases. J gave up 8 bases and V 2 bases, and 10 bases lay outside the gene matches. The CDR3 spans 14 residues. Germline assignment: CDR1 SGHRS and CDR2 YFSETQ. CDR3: CASSLGTANNKQYF. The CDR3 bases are TGCGCCAGCAGCTTAGGGACAGCAAATAATAAGCAGTACTTC.

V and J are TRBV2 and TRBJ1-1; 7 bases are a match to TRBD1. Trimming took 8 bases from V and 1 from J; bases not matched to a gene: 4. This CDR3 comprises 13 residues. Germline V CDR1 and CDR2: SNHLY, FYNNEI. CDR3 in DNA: TGTGCCAGCTTCCGGGACAGGAACACTGAAGCTTTCTTT. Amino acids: CASFRDRNTEAFF.

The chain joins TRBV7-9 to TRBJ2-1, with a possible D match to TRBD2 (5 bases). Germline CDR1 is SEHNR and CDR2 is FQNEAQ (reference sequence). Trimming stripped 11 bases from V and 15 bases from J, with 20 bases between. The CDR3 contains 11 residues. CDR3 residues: CACSTGTSRFF. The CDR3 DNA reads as TGTGCCTGCTCAACTGGCACTAGTCGGTTCTTC.

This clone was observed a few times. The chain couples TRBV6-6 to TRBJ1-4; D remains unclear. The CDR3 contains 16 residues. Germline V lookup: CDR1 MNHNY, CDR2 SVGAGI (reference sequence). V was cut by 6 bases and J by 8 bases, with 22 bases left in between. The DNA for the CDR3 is TGTGCCAGCAGCCGGAGGAGGGATGTGTTAGAAGAAAAACTGTTTTTT. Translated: CASSRRRDVLEEKLFF.

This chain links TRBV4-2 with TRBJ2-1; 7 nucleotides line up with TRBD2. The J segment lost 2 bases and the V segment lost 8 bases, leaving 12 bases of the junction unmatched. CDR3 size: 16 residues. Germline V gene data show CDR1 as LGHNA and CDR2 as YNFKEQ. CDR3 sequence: CASGEMGGWAYNEQFF. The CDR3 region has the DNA TGTGCCAGCGGAGAGATGGGGGGGTGGGCCTACAATGAGCAGTTCTTC.

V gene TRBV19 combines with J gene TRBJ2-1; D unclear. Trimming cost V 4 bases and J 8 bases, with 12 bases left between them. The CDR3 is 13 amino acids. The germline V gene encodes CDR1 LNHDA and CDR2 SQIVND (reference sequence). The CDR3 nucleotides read TGTGCCAGTAGTACGCTGACGCGTTATGAGCAGTTCTTC. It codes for CASSTLTRYEQFF.

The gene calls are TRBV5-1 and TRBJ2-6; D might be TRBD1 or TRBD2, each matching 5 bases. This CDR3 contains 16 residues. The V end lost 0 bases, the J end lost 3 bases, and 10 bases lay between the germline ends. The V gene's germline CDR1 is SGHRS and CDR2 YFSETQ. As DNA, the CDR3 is TGCGCCAGCAGCTTGGCCCCGGGGCTTGGGGCCAACGTCCTGACTTTC. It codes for CASSLAPGLGANVLTF.

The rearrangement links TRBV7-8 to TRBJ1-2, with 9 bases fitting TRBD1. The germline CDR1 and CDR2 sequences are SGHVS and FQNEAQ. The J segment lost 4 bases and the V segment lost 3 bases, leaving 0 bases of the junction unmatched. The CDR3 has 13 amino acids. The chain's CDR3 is CASSLDRGYGYTF. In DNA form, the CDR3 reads TGTGCCAGCAGCTTGGACAGGGGCTATGGCTACACCTTC. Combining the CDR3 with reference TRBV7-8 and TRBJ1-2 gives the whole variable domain GAGVSQSPRYKVAKRGQDVALRCDPISGHVSLFWYQQALGQGPEFLTYFQNEAQLDKSGLPSDRFFAERPEGSVSTLKIQRTQQEDSAVYLCASSLDRGYGYTFGSGTRLTVV.